This entry lists 30 T cell receptor beta chains sequenced from one sample in a study of blood T cell repertoires in COVID-19. The repertoire was sequenced with immunoSEQ multiplex PCR; TCRdb's copy has only in-frame clones and lacks some. This table has some 50,000 clones, about four fifths appearing once. The sequencing input was peripheral blood. The receptors originated from a woman of 80 years or more with acute or convalescent COVID-19.

Sample share makes this clone medium-sized. Different DNA sequences within this sample yield the same CDR3. The genes are TRBV6-1 and TRBJ1-2, with 8 bases lining up with TRBD1. The trim removed 1 base at V and 4 bases at J, leaving 2 bases unmatched. CDR3 length: 14 residues. Germline lookup yields CDR1 MNHNS and CDR2 SASEGT. This chain's CDR3 is CASSEGTGLYGYTF. CDR3 DNA: TGTGCCAGCAGTGAAGGGACAGGGCTCTATGGCTACACCTTC.

J is TRBJ2-2 and V is TRBV19; the match to TRBD1 covers 11 bases. This CDR3 is 19 amino acids long. V dropped 3 bases and J dropped 1; count of bases not matched to a gene: 10. Germline assignment: CDR1 LNHDA and CDR2 SQIVND (reference sequence). The CDR3 nucleotides are TGTGCCAGTAGTATTTCCGGACAGGGGGCCTATCAGAACACCGGGGAGCTGTTTTTT. Its protein is CASSISGQGAYQNTGELFF.

The J gene is TRBJ2-5, the V gene TRBV18, with TRBD2 matching 7 bases. The CDR3 sequence is 14 residues long. The junction had 11 bases not matched to a gene; V was cut back by 8 bases and J by 5 bases. Germline CDR1 and CDR2: KGHSH and LQKENI. The CDR3 here is CASRLGTTKETQYF. The DNA of the CDR3 is TGTGCCAGCCGGCTCGGGACTACCAAGGAGACCCAGTACTTC.

The rearrangement links TRBV15 to TRBJ2-7; perhaps TRBD2 as D (6 bases). Germline assignment: CDR1 LNHNV and CDR2 YYDKDF (reference sequence). The V gene lost 1 base and the J gene lost 8 bases, with 12 bases spanning the gap. The CDR3 has 13 residues. The CDR3 reads CATSRGDSPKQYF. CDR3 DNA: TGTGCCACCAGCAGAGGGGACTCGCCAAAGCAGTACTTC.

The genes are TRBV10-2 and TRBJ2-1, with TRBD1 matching over 10 bases. CDR3 length equals 17 residues. Per the germline V gene, CDR1 is WSHSY and CDR2 is SAAADI. The trim removed 3 bases at V and 7 bases at J, leaving 12 bases unmatched. The CDR3 DNA is TGCGCCAGCAGTGACCCTTTCCGGGACAGGGGAGAAAATGAGCAGTTCTTC. It translates to CASSDPFRDRGENEQFF.

V usage is TRBV7-8 and J usage is TRBJ2-3; no definite D call. V lost 0 bases and J 4 bases, leaving 5 bases between the germline ends. The CDR3 spans 13 residues. The germline V gene has CDR1 SGHVS and CDR2 FQNEAQ. CDR3 DNA: TGTGCCAGCAGCTTAGCAGGAGCAGATACGCAGTATTTT. Translating gives CASSLAGADTQYF.

V usage is TRBV7-3 and J usage is TRBJ2-6, with D possibly TRBD1 on 7 matching bases. Deletions cut 7 bases from V and 0 bases from J, with 16 bases between. CDR1 is SGHTA and CDR2 is FQGTGA in the germline V gene. CDR3 length: 17 amino acids. The CDR3 reads CASTIQGGSSGANVLTF. In DNA form, the CDR3 reads TGTGCCAGCACCATCCAGGGGGGTAGCTCTGGGGCCAACGTCCTGACTTTC.

The V call is TRBV19, the J call TRBJ2-3; D is uncertain. The CDR3 is 11 amino acids. V was cut by 4 bases and J by 5 bases, with 4 bases left in between. Germline V gene lookup returns CDR1 LNHDA and CDR2 SQIVND (reference sequence). The CDR3 is CASSKRDTQYF. For the CDR3, the DNA is TGTGCCAGTAGTAAGAGAGATACGCAGTATTTT.

This clone appeared a single time. The V and J genes are TRBV7-6 and TRBJ2-2; 8 bases map to TRBD2. The ends lost 5 bases at V and 4 bases at J; junction bases unmatched: 12. From germline, CDR1 is SGHVS and CDR2 FNYEAQ. CDR3 length: 17 amino acids. This chain's CDR3 is CASSPTHRGGTTGELFF. CDR3 DNA: TGTGCCAGCAGCCCGACCCACCGCGGGGGGACCACCGGGGAGCTGTTTTTT.

This chain connects TRBV3-1 (or the pseudogene TRBV3-2) to TRBJ1-1; weak D call: TRBD1 (6 bases). Deletions cut 8 bases from V and 1 base from J, with 17 bases between. The CDR3 is 15 amino acids. Germline CDR1 and CDR2: LGHDT and YNNKEL (reference sequence). As DNA, the CDR3 is TGTGCCAGCGTTTCGGGGGGGGCAGGGAACACTGAAGCTTTCTTT. It codes for CASVSGGAGNTEAFF.

The genes are TRBV14 and TRBJ2-1; D perhaps matches TRBD1 (7 bases). CDR1 is SGHDN and CDR2 is FVKESK in the germline V gene. V was pared by 4 bases and J by 3 bases, with 13 bases between. CDR3 length: 15 amino acids. The CDR3 protein is CASSLRQGGYNEQFF. As DNA, the CDR3 is TGTGCCAGCAGCCTCAGACAGGGAGGCTACAATGAGCAGTTCTTC.

The V call is TRBV5-4, the J call TRBJ2-7; D is perhaps TRBD1 (5 bases). CDR1 is SGHNT and CDR2 is YYREEE in the germline V gene (reference sequence). V gave up 0 bases and J gave up 6 bases, with 10 bases separating them. There are 13 residues in the CDR3. The CDR3 nucleotides are TGTGCCAGCAGCTTGGTTGGCCAGGGCGAGCAGTACTTC. This translates into CASSLVGQGEQYF.

V usage is TRBV13 and J usage is TRBJ2-5, with 7 bases aligning to TRBD1. The germline V gene encodes CDR1 PRHDT and CDR2 FYEKMQ (reference sequence). V was pared by 4 bases and J by 2 bases, with 10 bases of the junction left unmatched. The CDR3 is made up of 16 amino acids. CDR3: CASSSNKQGQQETQYF. As DNA, the CDR3 is TGTGCCAGCAGCTCAAACAAACAGGGACAGCAAGAGACCCAGTACTTC.

The chain joins TRBV6-5 to TRBJ2-2; 9 bases are shared with TRBD2. The CDR3 length is 14 residues. V was pared by 8 bases and J by 1 base, with 2 bases of the junction left unmatched. From germline, CDR1 is MNHEY and CDR2 SVGAGI. The CDR3 sequence is CASGLAWNTGELFF. The CDR3 bases are TGTGCCAGCGGACTAGCGTGGAACACCGGGGAGCTGTTTTTT.

The CDR3 spells CASNKGTALNQPQHF. CDR3 nucleotides: TGTGCCAGCAACAAAGGGACAGCCCTAAATCAGCCCCAGCATTTT. The rearrangement links TRBV2 to TRBJ1-5; 7 bases map to TRBD1. V shed 7 bases, J shed 4 bases, and the junction held 10 bases outside the gene matches. Germline V gene sequence: CDR1 SNHLY, CDR2 FYNNEI. CDR3 length equals 15 residues.

In this sample, this clone turned up a few times. The chain employs TRBV28 and TRBJ2-5, with 7 bases matching TRBD2. This CDR3 contains 17 residues. Germline loops: CDR1 MDHEN, CDR2 SYDVKM. The junction had 18 bases not matched to a gene; V was cut back by 6 bases and J by 5 bases. CDR3 bases: TGTGCCAGCAGCACCGCAACGAAAGGGAGGGCCAAGGAGACCCAGTACTTC. Its protein product is CASSTATKGRAKETQYF.

The chain combines TRBV7-2 with TRBJ2-1; TRBD2 might be the D (6 bases). The CDR3 has 13 amino acids. Trimming shortened V by 8 bases and J by 7 bases, and 15 bases separated the two germline ends. Germline V gene lookup returns CDR1 SGHTA and CDR2 FQGNSA. In DNA, the CDR3 is TGTGCCAGCCGGCGGGACGGGGATAATGAGCAGTTCTTC. Translated, it gives CASRRDGDNEQFF. Full variable domain (remainder filled in from reference TRBV7-2 and TRBJ2-1): GAGVSQSPSNKVTEKGKDVELRCDPISGHTALYWYRQSLGQGLEFLIYFQGNSAPDKSGLPSDRFSAERTGGSVSTLTIQRTQQEDSAVYLCASRRDGDNEQFFGPGTRLTVL.

This clone was picked up one time. The chain employs TRBV11-2 and TRBJ1-5; 10 bases are a match to TRBD1. V shed 1 base, J shed 5 bases, and the junction held 8 bases outside the gene matches. The CDR3 consists of 17 residues. Germline assignment: CDR1 SGHAT and CDR2 FQNNGV. CDR3 in amino acids: CASSLGGTTGGHQPQHF. CDR3 coding DNA: TGTGCCAGCAGCTTAGGGGGAACGACAGGGGGCCATCAGCCCCAGCATTTT.

This clone was seen just once. The chain couples TRBV5-6 to TRBJ2-7, with D possibly TRBD1 on 5 matching bases. The V gene lost 1 base and the J gene lost 4 bases, with 12 bases spanning the gap. Germline loops: CDR1 SGHDT, CDR2 YYEEEE. The CDR3 length is 14 residues. The CDR3 here is CASSLRRTRYEQYF. The CDR3 coding sequence is TGTGCCAGCAGCTTGCGCCGGACAAGATACGAGCAGTACTTC.

The genes are TRBV19 and TRBJ1-1, with D unresolved. Germline CDR1 reads LNHDA; CDR2 reads SQIVND (reference sequence). The V and J ends lost 1 base and 5 bases respectively, with 17 bases between them. The CDR3 contains 16 residues. The CDR3 loop is CASSIGGRGGSTEAFF. CDR3 nucleotide sequence: TGTGCCAGTAGTATAGGAGGACGAGGAGGATCTACTGAAGCTTTCTTT.

The chain employs TRBV6-2 or TRBV6-3 and TRBJ2-1, with 8 positions matching TRBD2. The V gene's germline CDR1 is MNHEY and CDR2 SVGEGT. The CDR3 totals 14 residues. The V segment lost 6 bases and the J segment 6 bases; nucleotides outside the gene matches: 7. CDR3 amino acids: CASSDGGASNEQFF. For the CDR3, the DNA is TGTGCCAGCAGCGACGGGGGGGCCTCCAATGAGCAGTTCTTC.

The V call is TRBV4-1, the J call TRBJ2-1; 9 bases align to TRBD2. The CDR3 covers 16 residues. The germline V gene has CDR1 MGHRA and CDR2 YSYEKL. The junction had 6 bases not matched to a gene; V was cut back by 0 bases and J by 6 bases. DNA for the CDR3: TGCGCCAGCAGCCAAGATGGCGGGGGGGCGATCAATGAGCAGTTCTTC. Translated: CASSQDGGGAINEQFF.

The chain employs TRBV27 and TRBJ2-1; D may be TRBD1 (6 bases). The CDR3 has 13 residues. The germline V and J ends were trimmed by 4 bases and 13 bases, with 17 bases remaining between them. The germline CDR1 and CDR2 sequences are MNHEY and SMNVEV (reference sequence). CDR3 bases: TGTGCCAGCAGTTCCTTTTGGGACACACCACAGTTCTTC. Translation gives CASSSFWDTPQFF.

CDR3 DNA: TGTGCCAGCAGTCGGCAGGGAGGAGATACGCAGTATTTT. Translated: CASSRQGGDTQYF. The chain is built from TRBV6-2 or TRBV6-3 and TRBJ2-3; tentatively, D is TRBD2 (6 bases). The CDR3 contains 13 residues. V shed 5 bases and J shed 5 bases, with 11 bases lying between them. Looked up from germline, CDR1 is MNHEY and CDR2 is SVGEGT.

V and J are TRBV19 and TRBJ2-1; 9 positions agree with TRBD2. V lost 5 bases, J lost 5 bases, and 10 bases stayed unmatched. This CDR3 comprises 16 residues. CDR1 and CDR2 from the germline V gene are LNHDA and SQIVND (reference sequence). This CDR3 reads CASSRPGLATNNEQFF. CDR3 coding DNA: TGTGCCAGTAGTCGACCGGGACTAGCAACAAACAATGAGCAGTTCTTC.

In this sample, this clone turned up once. This chain connects TRBV11-2 to TRBJ1-5, with no clear D. The V gene lost 5 bases and the J gene lost 3 bases, with 8 bases spanning the gap. Germline loops: CDR1 SGHAT, CDR2 FQNNGV. The CDR3 length is 13 residues. This CDR3 reads CASSLQINQPQHF. CDR3 bases: TGTGCCAGCAGCCTGCAGATCAATCAGCCCCAGCATTTT. Full variable domain (outside the CDR3, taken from reference TRBV11-2 and TRBJ1-5): EAGVAQSPRYKIIEKRQSVAFWCNPISGHATLYWYQQILGQGPKLLIQFQNNGVVDDSQLPKDRFSAERLKGVDSTLKIQPAKLEDSAVYLCASSLQINQPQHFGDGTRLSIL.

There are a few counts of this clone. This sequence joins TRBV27 and TRBJ2-5, with 8 bases that match TRBD2. The V segment lost 2 bases and the J segment 5 bases; nucleotides outside the gene matches: 7. The CDR3 length is 15 residues. Germline loops: CDR1 MNHEY, CDR2 SMNVEV (reference sequence). This CDR3 reads CASSLHRGGEETQYF. DNA for the CDR3: TGTGCCAGCAGTTTACACCGGGGGGGCGAGGAGACCCAGTACTTC.

The V gene is TRBV7-8, the J gene TRBJ2-2; 8 nucleotides align to TRBD1. Germline V gene sequence: CDR1 SGHVS, CDR2 FQNEAQ. The CDR3 runs 16 residues. V was pared by 3 bases and J by 0 bases, with 3 bases of the junction left unmatched. This CDR3 is CASSLGTGANTGELFF. The CDR3 region has the DNA TGTGCCAGCAGCTTGGGGACAGGTGCGAACACCGGGGAGCTGTTTTTT.

The J gene is TRBJ2-2, the V gene TRBV5-4, with 12 bases aligning to TRBD1. In germline, CDR1 is SGHNT, CDR2 YYREEE (reference sequence). V was clipped by 4 bases and J by 4 bases; unmatched bases: 5. The CDR3 is 16 residues long. In DNA form, the CDR3 reads TGTGCCAGCAGCGGGACAGGGGGCGCGTTCACCGGGGAGCTGTTTTTT. Translated: CASSGTGGAFTGELFF.

This chain links TRBV11-2 with TRBJ1-2; D might be TRBD1 (6 bases). Germline V lookup: CDR1 SGHAT, CDR2 FQNNGV. V dropped 4 bases and J dropped 4 bases, with 16 bases sitting between them. CDR3 length: 15 residues. This CDR3 reads CASSSPGDVGYGYTF. The CDR3 coding sequence is TGTGCCAGCAGCTCCCCAGGGGATGTCGGCTATGGCTACACCTTC.